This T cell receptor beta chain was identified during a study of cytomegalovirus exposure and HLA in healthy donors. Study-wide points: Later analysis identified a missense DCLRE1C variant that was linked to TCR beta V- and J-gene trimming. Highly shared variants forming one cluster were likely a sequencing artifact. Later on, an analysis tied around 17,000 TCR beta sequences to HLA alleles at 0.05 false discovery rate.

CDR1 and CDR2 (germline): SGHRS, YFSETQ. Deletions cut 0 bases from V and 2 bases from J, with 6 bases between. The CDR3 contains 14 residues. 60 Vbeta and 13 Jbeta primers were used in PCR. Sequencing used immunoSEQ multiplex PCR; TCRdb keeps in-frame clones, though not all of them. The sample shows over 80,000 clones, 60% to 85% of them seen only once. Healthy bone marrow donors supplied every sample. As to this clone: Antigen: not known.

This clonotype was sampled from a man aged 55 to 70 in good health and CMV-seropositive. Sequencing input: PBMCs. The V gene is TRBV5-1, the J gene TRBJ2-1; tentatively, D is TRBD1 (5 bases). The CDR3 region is CASSLEGTYNEQFF. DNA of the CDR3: TGCGCCAGCAGCTTGGAGGGGACCTACAATGAGCAGTTCTTC.